This passage covers 8 T cell receptor beta chains from one sample sequenced in a study of patients and donors after allogeneic stem cell transplantation. TCRdb re-called the RT-PCR reads through MiXCR, storing one row per CDR3 protein. This sample carries about a million distinct CDR3 sequences, over 15% of them seen once, and the ten largest clones take 5.5% to 6.5%. Sequencing was carried out using blood, either unsorted or a sorted T cell fraction (not recorded which). The origin of the receptors is a human donor who was either an allogeneic HSCT recipient or a stem cell or donor lymphocyte infusion donor (not recorded which). It is not recorded whose cells these are; they may come from a transplant donor.

This clonotype came up a few times. In DNA form, the CDR3 reads TGTGCCAGCAGCGCAGCGGGGGGGAAATACAATGAGCAGTTCTTC. The encoded protein is CASSAAGGKYNEQFF. The chain couples TRBV7-9 to TRBJ2-1; 10 bases map to TRBD2. V shed 5 bases and J 4 bases; nucleotides not matched to a gene: 5. The CDR3 has 15 residues. Germline assignment: CDR1 SEHNR and CDR2 FQNEAQ (reference sequence).

The chain is built from TRBV10-3 and TRBJ2-3; 12 bases map to TRBD1. Per the germline V gene, CDR1 is ENHRY and CDR2 is SYGVKD. After removal of 9 bases from V and 6 bases from J, the junction contained 10 bases not matched to a gene. The CDR3 contains 15 residues. DNA for the CDR3: TGTGCCATTGCCCCCAAGGGACAGGGGGCTGATACGCAGTATTTT. Its translation: CAIAPKGQGADTQYF.

The chain recombines TRBV11-2 with TRBJ2-1; D is undetermined. The CDR3 runs to 14 residues. Germline V gives CDR1 SGHAT, CDR2 FQNNGV. Trimming removed 5 bases from V and 1 base from J, with 9 bases in between. The CDR3 protein is CASSKPWSYNEQFF. The CDR3, as DNA: TGTGCCAGCAGCAAACCGTGGTCCTACAATGAGCAGTTCTTC.

This clonotype was found many times. The J gene is TRBJ1-2, the V gene TRBV2, with D unresolved. Germline CDR1 SNHLY, CDR2 FYNNEI. V was clipped by 0 bases and J by 8 bases, with 4 bases between them. This CDR3 is 11 amino acids long. CDR3 in amino acids: CASSEAGGYTF. Here the CDR3 DNA reads TGTGCCAGCAGTGAAGCTGGGGGCTACACCTTC.

This clonotype has a handful of counts. This chain joins TRBV30 and TRBJ2-5, with D possibly TRBD1 on 6 matching bases. CDR3 size: 16 residues. The germline CDR1 and CDR2 sequences are GTSNPN and SVGIG (reference sequence). Trimming pared 3 bases from V and 8 bases from J, leaving 25 bases between. CDR3 coding DNA: TGTGCCTGGAGCAGTCCCGGGACAAGGAGCCTCGAAACCCAGTACTTC. It codes for CAWSSPGTRSLETQYF.

This clonotype was found a few times. V and J are TRBV27 and TRBJ2-1, with TRBD1 as a possible D gene (6 bases). V was clipped by 4 bases and J by 4 bases, with 14 bases between them. CDR1 is MNHEY and CDR2 is SMNVEV in the germline V gene (reference sequence). The CDR3 sequence is 15 residues long. The CDR3 loop reads CASSYRGGLYNEQFF. The CDR3 DNA follows: TGTGCCAGCAGTTACCGAGGGGGATTATACAATGAGCAGTTCTTC.

The chain carries TRBV20-1 and TRBJ2-7; TRBD2 agrees at 8 bases. In germline, CDR1 is DFQATT, CDR2 SNEGSKA (reference sequence). V lost 6 bases to trimming and J lost 1 base; unmatched junction nucleotides: 11. This CDR3 has 15 residues. The CDR3 spells CSAALYSGVSYEQYF. DNA for the CDR3: TGCAGTGCCGCCCTCTATAGCGGGGTATCCTACGAGCAGTACTTC.

This clonotype was recorded a few times. The J gene is TRBJ2-3, the V gene TRBV20-1; no reliable D call. Germline V lookup: CDR1 DFQATT, CDR2 SNEGSKA (reference sequence). Trimming pared 6 bases from V and 2 bases from J, leaving 12 bases between. This CDR3 has 13 residues. The CDR3 nucleotides are TGCAGTGCCACCCGCCCGACCACAGATACGCAGTATTTT. This translates into CSATRPTTDTQYF.